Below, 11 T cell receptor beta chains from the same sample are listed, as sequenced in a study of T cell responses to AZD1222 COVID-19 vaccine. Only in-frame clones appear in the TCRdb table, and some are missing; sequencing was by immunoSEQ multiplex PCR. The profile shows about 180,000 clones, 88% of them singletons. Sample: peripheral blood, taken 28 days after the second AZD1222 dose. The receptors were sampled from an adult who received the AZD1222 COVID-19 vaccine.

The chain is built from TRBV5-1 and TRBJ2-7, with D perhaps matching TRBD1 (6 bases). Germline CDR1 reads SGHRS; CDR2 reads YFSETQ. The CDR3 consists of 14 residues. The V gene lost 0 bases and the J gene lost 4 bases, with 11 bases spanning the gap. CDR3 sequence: CASSLGGQLYEQYF. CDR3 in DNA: TGCGCCAGCAGCTTGGGTGGACAGTTGTACGAGCAGTACTTC.

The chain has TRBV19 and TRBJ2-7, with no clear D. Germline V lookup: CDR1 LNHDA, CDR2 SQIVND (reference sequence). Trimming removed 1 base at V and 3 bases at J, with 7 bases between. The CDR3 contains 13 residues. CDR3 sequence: CASSIGTDYEQYF. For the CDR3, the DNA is TGTGCCAGTAGTATAGGAACAGACTACGAGCAGTACTTC.

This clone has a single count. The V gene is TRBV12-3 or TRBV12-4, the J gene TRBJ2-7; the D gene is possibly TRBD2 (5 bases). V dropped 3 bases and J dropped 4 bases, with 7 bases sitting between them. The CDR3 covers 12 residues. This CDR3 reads CASSLDFYEQYF. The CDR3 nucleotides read TGTGCCAGCAGTTTGGACTTTTACGAGCAGTACTTC.

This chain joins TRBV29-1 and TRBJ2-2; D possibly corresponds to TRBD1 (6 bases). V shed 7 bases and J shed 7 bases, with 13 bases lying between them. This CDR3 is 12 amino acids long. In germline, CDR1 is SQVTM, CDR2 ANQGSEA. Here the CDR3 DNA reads TGCAGCGGGGTGACAGGAGGCGGGGAGCTGTTTTTT. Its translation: CSGVTGGGELFF.

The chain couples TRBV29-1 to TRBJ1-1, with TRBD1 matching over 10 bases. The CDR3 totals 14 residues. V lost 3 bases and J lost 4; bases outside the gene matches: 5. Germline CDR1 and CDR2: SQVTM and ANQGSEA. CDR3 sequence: CSVEGGQGGTEAFF. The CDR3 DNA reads TGCAGCGTTGAGGGCGGACAGGGGGGCACTGAAGCTTTCTTT. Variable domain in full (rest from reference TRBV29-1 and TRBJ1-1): SAVISQKPSRDICQRGTSLTIQCQVDSQVTMMFWYRQQPGQSLTLIATANQGSEATYESGFVIDKFPISRPNLTFSTLTVSNMSPEDSSIYLCSVEGGQGGTEAFFGQGTRLTVV.

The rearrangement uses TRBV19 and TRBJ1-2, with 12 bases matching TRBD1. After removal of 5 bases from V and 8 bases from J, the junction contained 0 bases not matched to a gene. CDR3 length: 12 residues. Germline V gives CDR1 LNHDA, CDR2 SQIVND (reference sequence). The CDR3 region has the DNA TGTGCCAGTAGTGGGACAGGGGGCGGCTACACCTTC. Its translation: CASSGTGGGYTF.

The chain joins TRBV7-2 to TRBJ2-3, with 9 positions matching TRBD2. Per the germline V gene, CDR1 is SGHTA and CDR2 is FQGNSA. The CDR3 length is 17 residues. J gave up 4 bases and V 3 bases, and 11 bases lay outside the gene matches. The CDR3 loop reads CASSFAGAGGLADTQYF. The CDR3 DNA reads TGTGCCAGCAGCTTCGCCGGGGCGGGGGGGCTTGCAGATACGCAGTATTTT.

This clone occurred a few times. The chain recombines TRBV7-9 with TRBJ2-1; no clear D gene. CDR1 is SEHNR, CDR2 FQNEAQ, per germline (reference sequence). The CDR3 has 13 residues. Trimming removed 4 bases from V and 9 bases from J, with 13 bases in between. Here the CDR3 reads CASSSGLYSEQFF. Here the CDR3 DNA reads TGTGCCAGCAGCTCGGGTTTGTATAGTGAGCAGTTCTTC.

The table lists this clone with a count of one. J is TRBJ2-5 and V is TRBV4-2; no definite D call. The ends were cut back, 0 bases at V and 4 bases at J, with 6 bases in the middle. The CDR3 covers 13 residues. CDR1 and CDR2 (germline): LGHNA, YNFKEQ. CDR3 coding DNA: TGTGCCAGCAGCCAAGATCTCAGAGAGACCCAGTACTTC. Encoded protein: CASSQDLRETQYF.

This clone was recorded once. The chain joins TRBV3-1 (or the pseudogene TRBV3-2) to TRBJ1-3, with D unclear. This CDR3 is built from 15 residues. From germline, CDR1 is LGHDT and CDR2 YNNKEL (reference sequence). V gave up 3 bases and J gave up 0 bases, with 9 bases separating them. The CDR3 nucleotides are TGTGCCAGCAGCCAGTACGGCAGCTCTGGAAACACCATATATTTT. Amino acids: CASSQYGSSGNTIYF.

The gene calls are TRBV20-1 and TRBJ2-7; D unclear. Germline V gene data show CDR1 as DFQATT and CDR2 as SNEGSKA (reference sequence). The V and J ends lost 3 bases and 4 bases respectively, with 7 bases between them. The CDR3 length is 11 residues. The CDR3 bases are TGCAGTGCTAGTGGTTTGTACGAGCAGTACTTC. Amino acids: CSASGLYEQYF.